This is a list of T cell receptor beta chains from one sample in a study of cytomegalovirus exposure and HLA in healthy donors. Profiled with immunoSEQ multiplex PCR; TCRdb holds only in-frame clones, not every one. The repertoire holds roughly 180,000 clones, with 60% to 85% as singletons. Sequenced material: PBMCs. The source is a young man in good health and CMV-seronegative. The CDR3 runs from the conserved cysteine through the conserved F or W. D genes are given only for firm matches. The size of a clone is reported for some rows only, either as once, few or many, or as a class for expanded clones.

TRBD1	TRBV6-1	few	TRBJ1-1	TGTGCCAGCACCCCACTTCCGGGACAGGGGACCGAAGCTTTCTTT	CASTPLPGQGTEAFF
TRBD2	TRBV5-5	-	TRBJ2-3	TGTGCCAGCAGCTGTGGGACTATCACAGATACGCAGTATTTT	CASSCGTITDTQYF
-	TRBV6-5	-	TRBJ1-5	TGTGCCAGCAAGGTACAGTACAATCAGCCCCAGCATTTT	CASKVQYNQPQHF
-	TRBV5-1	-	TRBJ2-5	TGCGCCAGCAGCTTGGGACTATACCAAGAGACCCAGTACTTC	CASSLGLYQETQYF
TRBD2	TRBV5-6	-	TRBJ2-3	TGTGCCAGCAGTCTGGCCGGGGGGGCCGATTCAGATACGCAGTATTTT	CASSLAGGADSDTQYF
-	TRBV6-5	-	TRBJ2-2	TGTGCCAGCAGTGAAAATTGGGGGCCCGGGGAGCTGTTTTTT	CASSENWGPGELFF
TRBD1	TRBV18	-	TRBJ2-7	TGTGCCAGCTCAGATGACAGGGACGGGTCCGACGAGCAGTACTTC	CASSDDRDGSDEQYF
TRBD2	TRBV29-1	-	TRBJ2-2	TGCAGCGCCCCGATCACTAGCGGGGGTGGTGGGGAGCTGTTTTTT	CSAPITSGGGGELFF
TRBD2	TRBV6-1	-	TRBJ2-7	TGTGCCAGCAGTGGTGTTCTTGGACTAGCAAACTACGAGCAGTACTTC	CASSGVLGLANYEQYF
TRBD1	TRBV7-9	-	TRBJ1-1	TGTGCCAGCAGCGCACCAGGGACAGGACATGAAGCTTTCTTT	CASSAPGTGHEAFF
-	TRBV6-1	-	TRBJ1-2	TGTGCCAGCCAAATAGACAGGATCTATGGCTACACCTTC	CASQIDRIYGYTF
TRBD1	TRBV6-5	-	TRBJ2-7	TGTGCCAGCAGACCCCCCGGGACAGCCTACGAGCAGTACTTC	CASRPPGTAYEQYF
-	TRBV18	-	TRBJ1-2	TGTGCCAGCTCACCAGGGGAGGACTATGGCTACACCTTC	CASSPGEDYGYTF
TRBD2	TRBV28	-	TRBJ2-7	TGTGCCAGCAGGGTGATGTTCCTTAGGAGAGCGGGAGCCTCCTACGAGCAGTACTTC	CASRVMFLRRAGASYEQYF
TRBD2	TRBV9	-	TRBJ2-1	TGTGCCAGCAGCCCCGCTAGCGGGGCCTACAATGAGCAGTTCTTC	CASSPASGAYNEQFF
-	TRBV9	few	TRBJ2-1	TGTGCCAGCACCGAAGCCTTAGACAGCCACAATGAGCAGTTCTTC	CASTEALDSHNEQFF
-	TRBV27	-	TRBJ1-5	TGTGCCAGCAGTCCTTACAATAGCAATCAGCCCCAGCATTTT	CASSPYNSNQPQHF
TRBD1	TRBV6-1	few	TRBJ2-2	TGTGCCATCCGACCCGGGACAGGGAGAGCCGGGGAGCTGTTTTTT	CAIRPGTGRAGELFF